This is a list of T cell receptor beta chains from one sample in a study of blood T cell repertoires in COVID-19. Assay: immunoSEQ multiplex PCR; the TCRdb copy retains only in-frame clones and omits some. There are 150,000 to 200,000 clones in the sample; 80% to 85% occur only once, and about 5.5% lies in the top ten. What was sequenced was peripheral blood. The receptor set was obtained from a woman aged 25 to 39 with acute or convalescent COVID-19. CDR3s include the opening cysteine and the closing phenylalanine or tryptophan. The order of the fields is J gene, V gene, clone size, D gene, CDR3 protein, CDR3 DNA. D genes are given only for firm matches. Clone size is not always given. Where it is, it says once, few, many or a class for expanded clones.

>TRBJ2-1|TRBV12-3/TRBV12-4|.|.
CASKRAYNEQFF
TGTGCCAGCAAGAGGGCCTACAATGAGCAGTTCTTC
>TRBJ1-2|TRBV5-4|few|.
CASSTQGHYGYTF
TGTGCCAGCAGCACCCAGGGTCACTATGGCTACACCTTC
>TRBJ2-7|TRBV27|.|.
CASSPNWGYSYEQYF
TGTGCCAGCAGTCCTAATTGGGGCTACTCCTACGAGCAGTACTTC
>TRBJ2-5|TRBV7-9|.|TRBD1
CASSLSGQGETQYF
TGTGCCAGCAGCTTATCTGGACAGGGAGAGACCCAGTACTTC
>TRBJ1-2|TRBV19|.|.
CATSGVELANYGYTF
TGTGCCACCTCCGGGGTCGAGCTCGCTAACTATGGCTACACCTTC
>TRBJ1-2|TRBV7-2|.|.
CASSLRLRGREEGYTF
TGTGCCAGCAGCTTACGGCTCAGGGGAAGGGAAGAGGGCTACACCTTC
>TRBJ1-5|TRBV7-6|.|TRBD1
CASSTGQGNQPQHF
TGTGCCAGCAGCACCGGACAGGGTAATCAGCCCCAGCATTTT
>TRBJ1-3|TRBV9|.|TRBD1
CASSAPPGQGNSGNTIYF
TGTGCCAGCAGCGCCCCCCCCGGACAGGGCAACTCTGGAAACACCATATATTTT
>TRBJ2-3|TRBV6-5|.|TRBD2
CASRAGVSAHTQYF
TGTGCCAGCAGGGCGGGGGTCTCGGCGCATACGCAGTATTTT
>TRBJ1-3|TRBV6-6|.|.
CASSYSSRVYGNTIYF
TGTGCCAGCAGTTACTCGAGCAGGGTTTATGGAAACACCATATATTTT
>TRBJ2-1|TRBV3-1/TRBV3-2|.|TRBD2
CASSQVLANEQFF
TGTGCCAGCAGCCAAGTACTAGCGAATGAGCAGTTCTTC
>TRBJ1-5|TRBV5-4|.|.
CASSPTPGIGNQPQHF
TGTGCCAGCAGCCCCACCCCCGGGATCGGCAATCAGCCCCAGCATTTT
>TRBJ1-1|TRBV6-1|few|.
CASSEINRVGAFF
TGTGCCAGCAGTGAGATTAACAGGGTTGGAGCTTTCTTT